What follows are 17 T cell receptor beta chains derived from one specimen sequenced in a study of cytomegalovirus exposure and HLA in healthy donors. 13 Jbeta primers and 60 Vbeta primers were used for the PCR. Some clones are missing from TCRdb's copy, which holds only in-frame ones; the method was immunoSEQ multiplex PCR. Of 24,000 or so clones listed, 79% were seen once; the top ten hold 3.5% to 5.5%. Sample: PBMCs. Source of these receptors: a male donor in good health and CMV-seronegative.

V gene TRBV19 combines with J gene TRBJ1-1; no firm D call. The CDR3 loop spans 13 amino acids. Trimming stripped 1 base from V and 3 bases from J, with 6 bases between. The germline V gene encodes CDR1 LNHDA and CDR2 SQIVND (reference sequence). This CDR3 reads CASSIGSDTEAFF. The CDR3 nucleotides are TGTGCCAGTAGTATAGGGTCGGACACTGAAGCTTTCTTT.

The chain couples TRBV28 to TRBJ2-3; 8 bases line up with TRBD2. The CDR3 sequence is 16 residues long. Germline CDR1 reads MDHEN; CDR2 reads SYDVKM. Trimming cost V 7 bases and J 6 bases; bases outside gene matches: 15. CDR3: CASTAPGRGAGDTQYF. The CDR3 nucleotides read TGTGCCAGCACCGCGCCCGGGCGGGGGGCCGGGGATACGCAGTATTTT.

J is TRBJ1-2 and V is TRBV7-9; D uncertain. Germline V gene lookup returns CDR1 SEHNR and CDR2 FQNEAQ (reference sequence). This CDR3 is built from 16 residues. The DNA for the CDR3 is TGTTCCGCCTCTAGGGAGTCTCGGTGGCCTAACTATGGCTACACCTTC. Amino acid sequence: CSASRESRWPNYGYTF.

The chain's CDR3 is CASSETSGSYEQYF. CDR3 sequence (DNA): TGTGCCAGCAGTGAAACTAGCGGCAGTTACGAGCAGTACTTC. J is TRBJ2-5 and V is TRBV2; 8 nucleotides line up with TRBD2. The closer fit of TRBJ2-7 to the DNA end suggests the J call may be wrong. Germline CDR1 and CDR2: SNHLY and FYNNEI. The CDR3 is 14 amino acids.

This clone has only one observation. V gene TRBV13 combines with J gene TRBJ2-1, with D perhaps matching TRBD2 (7 bases). Germline CDR1 and CDR2: PRHDT and FYEKMQ (reference sequence). V was trimmed by 2 bases and J by 3 bases, leaving 8 bases between them. The CDR3 is 14 residues long. The CDR3 DNA sequence: TGTGCCAGCAGCTTAAGGGGGGGCTACAATGAGCAGTTCTTC. It specifies CASSLRGGYNEQFF.

This clone was counted between two and nine times. This chain uses TRBV6-6 with TRBJ1-6, with 8 bases fitting TRBD1. The CDR3 runs 14 residues. The junction had 1 base not matched to a gene; V was cut back by 3 bases and J by 6 bases. Per the germline V gene, CDR1 is MNHNY and CDR2 is SVGAGI (reference sequence). The CDR3 reads CASSYDRGNSPLHF. The CDR3 nucleotides are TGTGCCAGCAGTTATGACAGGGGTAATTCACCCCTCCACTTT.

This clone was seen more than once but under ten times. The chain employs TRBV7-9 and TRBJ1-1; no definite D call. The length of the CDR3 is 14 residues. Germline CDR1 reads SEHNR; CDR2 reads FQNEAQ (reference sequence). V shed 3 bases and J shed 1 base, with 9 bases lying between them. As DNA, the CDR3 is TGTGCCAGCAGCTTTATTGAGGCGAACACTGAAGCTTTCTTT. It encodes CASSFIEANTEAFF.

The V and J genes are TRBV7-9 and TRBJ1-3, with 8 bases lining up with TRBD1. Looked up from germline, CDR1 is SEHNR and CDR2 is FQNEAQ (reference sequence). The CDR3 has 14 residues. J lost 8 bases, V lost 2 bases, and 5 bases had no gene match. The CDR3 nucleotides read TGTGCCAGCAGCTTATTACAGGGGGAGGACACCATATATTTT. Protein: CASSLLQGEDTIYF.

In DNA, the CDR3 is TGTGCCAGCAGGGCCGGGACAGGGAATCAGCCCCAGCATTTT. Its protein product is CASRAGTGNQPQHF. The chain uses TRBV2 and TRBJ1-5; 9 bases are a match to TRBD1. CDR3 size: 14 residues. J gave up 4 bases and V 6 bases, and 4 bases lay outside the gene matches. CDR1 and CDR2 from the germline V gene are SNHLY and FYNNEI. Full variable domain (rest looked up from reference TRBV2 and TRBJ1-5): EPEVTQTPSHQVTQMGQEVILRCVPISNHLYFYWYRQILGQKVEFLVSFYNNEISEKSEIFDDQFSVERPDGSNFTLKIRSTKLEDSAMYFCASRAGTGNQPQHFGDGTRLSIL.

This chain joins TRBV11-1 and TRBJ1-4; 9 bases are a match to TRBD1. The CDR3 loop spans 17 amino acids. With 2 bases clipped from V and 5 bases from J, the junction kept 9 bases outside the gene matches. The germline gives CDR1 SGHAT, CDR2 FQDESV (reference sequence). CDR3 region: CASSLRQAGTGNEKLFF. In DNA form, the CDR3 reads TGTGCCAGCAGCTTACGTCAAGCGGGGACAGGGAATGAAAAACTGTTTTTT. The whole variable domain, remainder taken from reference TRBV11-1 and TRBJ1-4, is EAEVAQSPRYKITEKSQAVAFWCDPISGHATLYWYRQILGQGPELLVQFQDESVVDDSQLPKDRFSAERLKGVDSTLKIQPAELGDSAMYLCASSLRQAGTGNEKLFFGSGTQLSVL.

This clone has a single count. The chain links TRBV4-3 to TRBJ2-7, with a weak D call TRBD2 (5 bases). The CDR3 sequence is 16 residues long. CDR1 is LGHNA and CDR2 is YSLEER in the germline V gene. Trimming cost V 0 bases and J 4 bases, with 16 bases left between them. CDR3 sequence: CASSQDFEGRPYEQYF. The DNA for the CDR3 is TGCGCCAGCAGCCAAGATTTTGAGGGCAGGCCATACGAGCAGTACTTC.

V gene TRBV7-3 combines with J gene TRBJ2-3; 11 nucleotides match TRBD2. The junction had 18 bases not matched to a gene; V was cut back by 1 base and J by 6 bases. Per germline, CDR1 SGHTA and CDR2 FQGTGA. The CDR3 runs to 20 residues. CDR3 sequence (DNA): TGTGCCAGCAGCTTAAAACCCCGCGGAGGACTAGCGGGCCGACAGGATACGCAGTATTTT. Translating it yields CASSLKPRGGLAGRQDTQYF.

V is TRBV12-5 and J is TRBJ1-2, with a weak D call TRBD1 (6 bases). Germline V gene sequence: CDR1 LGHNT, CDR2 FRNRAP. The CDR3 is 13 amino acids. Trimming stripped 6 bases from V and 4 bases from J, with 12 bases between. The CDR3 here is CASGHTGLYGYTF. The CDR3 nucleotides are TGTGCTAGTGGCCACACAGGGCTCTATGGCTACACCTTC.

This chain links TRBV7-6 with TRBJ1-6, with D tentatively TRBD1 (6 bases). V lost 4 bases and J lost 6, with 10 bases in between. The CDR3 is 14 amino acids. CDR1 and CDR2 (germline): SGHVS, FNYEAQ. The CDR3 DNA reads as TGTGCCAGCAGCTCGAGACAGGTTAATTCACCCCTCCACTTT. It is translated as CASSSRQVNSPLHF.

The chain uses TRBV28 and TRBJ2-3, with a possible D match to TRBD1 (5 bases). Germline lookup yields CDR1 MDHEN and CDR2 SYDVKM. This CDR3 spans 12 amino acids. Trimming cost V 1 base and J 6 bases, with 5 bases left between them. The CDR3 loop is CASSLSGDTQYF. The CDR3 region has the DNA TGTGCCAGCAGTTTATCAGGGGATACGCAGTATTTT. Based on the CDR3 plus reference TRBV28 and TRBJ2-3, the full variable domain is DVKVTQSSRYLVKRTGEKVFLECVQDMDHENMFWYRQDPGLGLRLIYFSYDVKMKEKGDIPEGYSVSREKKERFSLILESASTNQTSMYLCASSLSGDTQYFGPGTRLTVL.

The V call is TRBV29-1, the J call TRBJ2-3; 16 bases map to TRBD2. The ends lost 2 bases at V and 3 bases at J; junction bases unmatched: 8. Germline V lookup: CDR1 SQVTM, CDR2 ANQGSEA. This CDR3 has 18 amino acids. The CDR3 spells CSVEKGTSGRVWTDTQYF. CDR3 DNA sequence: TGCAGCGTTGAAAAGGGGACTAGCGGGAGGGTGTGGACAGATACGCAGTATTTT.

A few counts support this clone. This chain connects TRBV10-3 to TRBJ1-5, with D possibly being TRBD1 (6 bases). Per the germline V gene, CDR1 is ENHRY and CDR2 is SYGVKD. With 6 bases removed from V and 6 bases from J, the gap between germline ends came to 15 bases. This CDR3 has 14 residues. CDR3 sequence: CAISAGQGIQPQHF. CDR3 DNA: TGTGCCATCAGCGCTGGGCAGGGGATTCAGCCCCAGCATTTT.